The 12 T cell receptor beta chains in this list originate from one sample, sequenced in a study of blood T cell repertoires in COVID-19. Sequencing used immunoSEQ multiplex PCR; TCRdb keeps in-frame clones, though not all of them. The sample lists fewer than 90,000 clones, 86% occurring once. The material sequenced was peripheral blood. These receptors all come from an older man with active COVID-19.

The chain combines TRBV4-3 with TRBJ2-7; D is perhaps TRBD1 (5 bases). The V and J ends lost 0 bases and 6 bases respectively, with 15 bases between them. Germline CDR1 LGHNA, CDR2 YSLEER. This CDR3 region has 15 residues. CDR3 in amino acids: CASSQDRQGPLEQYF. The CDR3 nucleotides read TGCGCCAGCAGCCAAGACAGGCAGGGTCCCCTCGAGCAGTACTTC.

The J gene is TRBJ2-3, the V gene TRBV4-3; D unclear. CDR3 size: 13 residues. Trimming left V 5 bases short and J 4 bases short, with 10 bases between. Germline loops: CDR1 LGHNA, CDR2 YSLEER. The CDR3 DNA is TGCGCCAGCAGCTACCGGCAGGCAGATACGCAGTATTTT. Translating it yields CASSYRQADTQYF.

The chain carries TRBV7-2 and TRBJ2-5; TRBD2 matches 7 bases. Germline CDR1 is SGHTA and CDR2 is FQGNSA. Trimming removed 3 bases from V and 3 bases from J; junction bases left unmatched: 4. This CDR3 is built from 14 residues. CDR3 nucleotide sequence: TGTGCCAGCAGCTTTGTGCTAGCGGAAGAGACCCAGTACTTC. Its translation is CASSFVLAEETQYF.

This clone was counted only a few times. The genes are TRBV6-2 or TRBV6-3 and TRBJ1-1; 10 nucleotides agree with TRBD1. Germline lookup yields CDR1 MNHEY and CDR2 SVGEGT. The CDR3 totals 17 residues. Trimming at V came to 0 bases and at J to 3 bases, leaving 7 bases not matched to a gene. Here the CDR3 reads CASSYSRTGGRDTEAFF. CDR3 coding DNA: TGTGCCAGCAGTTACTCCCGGACAGGGGGTAGGGACACTGAAGCTTTCTTT.

V usage is TRBV11-3 and J usage is TRBJ1-3; no reliable D call. Trimming took 3 bases from V and 0 from J, leaving 9 bases between them. CDR1 and CDR2 from the germline V gene are SGHNT and YENEEA. This CDR3 comprises 15 residues. This CDR3 reads CASSFMADSGNTIYF. For the CDR3, the DNA is TGTGCCAGCAGCTTTATGGCAGACTCTGGAAACACCATATATTTT.

This clone was seen more than once but under ten times. The rearrangement joins TRBV5-4 to TRBJ2-7; 7 bases align to TRBD2. The trim removed 4 bases at V and 2 bases at J, leaving 15 bases unmatched. The CDR3 consists of 17 residues. Germline lookup yields CDR1 SGHNT and CDR2 YYREEE (reference sequence). The CDR3 nucleotides are TGTGCCAGCAGCCCATTCAGTGGGGCGGGGGTAACCTACGAGCAGTACTTC. Amino acid sequence: CASSPFSGAGVTYEQYF. Using reference TRBV5-4 and TRBJ2-7 for the parts outside the CDR3, the full variable domain is ETGVTQSPTHLIKTRGQQVTLRCSSQSGHNTVSWYQQALGQGPQFIFQYYREEENGRGNFPPRFSGLQFPNYSSELNVNALELDDSALYLCASSPFSGAGVTYEQYFGPGTRLTVT.

The chain uses TRBV19 and TRBJ2-7, with D maybe TRBD1 (6 bases). V dropped 9 bases and J dropped 2 bases, with 20 bases sitting between them. The CDR3 totals 15 residues. Germline V gene data show CDR1 as LNHDA and CDR2 as SQIVND (reference sequence). CDR3 region: CARPLLAGATYEQYF. The CDR3 DNA follows: TGTGCCAGACCTTTGTTGGCAGGGGCCACCTACGAGCAGTACTTC. Filled out from reference TRBV19 and TRBJ2-7, the complete variable domain reads DGGITQSPKYLFRKEGQNVTLSCEQNLNHDAMYWYRQDPGQGLRLIYYSQIVNDFQKGDIAEGYSVSREKKESFPLTVTSAQKNPTAFYLCARPLLAGATYEQYFGPGTRLTVT.

The J gene is TRBJ2-7, the V gene TRBV25-1, with D maybe TRBD1 (6 bases). CDR3 length equals 14 residues. Trimming shortened V by 6 bases and J by 0 bases, and 12 bases separated the two germline ends. Germline assignment: CDR1 MGHDK and CDR2 SYGVNS. CDR3 coding DNA: TGTGCCAGCAGACAGACAGGATACTCCTACGAGCAGTACTTC. Translating gives CASRQTGYSYEQYF.

This chain joins TRBV5-6 and TRBJ2-7, with 11 bases matching TRBD1. There are 15 residues in the CDR3. After removal of 4 bases from V and 7 bases from J, the junction contained 10 bases not matched to a gene. The germline gives CDR1 SGHDT, CDR2 YYEEEE. Here the CDR3 DNA reads TGTGCCAGCAGCCCCCGGGACAGGGGGTTTCGGGAGCAGTACTTC. Its protein product is CASSPRDRGFREQYF.

V usage is TRBV4-1 and J usage is TRBJ2-7, with TRBD2 as a possible D gene (6 bases). Between the trimmed V and J ends, which lost 4 bases and 3 bases, there was a span of 19 bases. Per the germline V gene, CDR1 is MGHRA and CDR2 is YSYEKL. The CDR3 spans 16 residues. CDR3 DNA: TGCGCCAGCAGCCCCAGAGGGCGGGATGGGGTCTACGAGCAGTACTTC. Protein sequence: CASSPRGRDGVYEQYF.

DNA of the CDR3: TGTGCCAGCAGCCCTAGACGCATCCACGAGCAGTACTTC. Amino acid sequence: CASSPRRIHEQYF. The V gene is TRBV7-2, the J gene TRBJ2-7; D gene uncertain. The germline V and J ends were trimmed by 5 bases and 5 bases, with 13 bases remaining between them. This CDR3 has 13 residues. The germline V gene has CDR1 SGHTA and CDR2 FQGNSA. Using reference TRBV7-2 and TRBJ2-7 for the parts outside the CDR3, the full variable domain is GAGVSQSPSNKVTEKGKDVELRCDPISGHTALYWYRQSLGQGLEFLIYFQGNSAPDKSGLPSDRFSAERTGGSVSTLTIQRTQQEDSAVYLCASSPRRIHEQYFGPGTRLTVT.

The chain has TRBV7-9 and TRBJ2-1, with 10 bases aligning to TRBD1. The trim removed 5 bases at V and 6 bases at J, leaving 4 bases unmatched. The CDR3 is 14 residues long. The germline V gene encodes CDR1 SEHNR and CDR2 FQNEAQ (reference sequence). The CDR3 DNA follows: TGTGCCAGCAGCCACAGGACAGGGGGCAATGAGCAGTTCTTC. Protein: CASSHRTGGNEQFF. The full variable domain, with the rest looked up from reference TRBV7-9 and TRBJ2-1, is DTGVSQNPRHKITKRGQNVTFRCDPISEHNRLYWYRQTLGQGPEFLTYFQNEAQLEKSRLLSDRFSAERPKGSFSTLEIQRTEQGDSAMYLCASSHRTGGNEQFFGPGTRLTVL.